This paragraph covers one TCR beta chain sequence. Its cognate antigen is unknown. The CDR3 consists of 14 residues. Per the germline V gene, CDR1 is SEHNR and CDR2 is FQNEAQ (reference sequence). The germline V and J ends were trimmed by 1 base and 5 bases, with 11 bases remaining between them. The data derive from a study of cytomegalovirus exposure and HLA in healthy donors. Study findings and constraints: A missense variant in DCLRE1C was later tied to TCR beta V- and J-gene trimming. Most of the CMV-associated TCR beta chains (in a later analysis) appeared to be HLA-restricted.

The PCR contained 60 Vbeta and 13 Jbeta primers. TCRdb's copy holds only in-frame clones and misses some; the assay was immunoSEQ multiplex PCR. This sample has under 200,000 clones; 70% to 90% occur once, and the top ten carry under 2%. The sample comprised PBMCs. The receptor was derived from a woman between 18 and 30 years old in good health and CMV-seronegative. V gene TRBV7-9 combines with J gene TRBJ2-5; D perhaps matches TRBD1 (5 bases). CDR3 region: CASSLGGAWETQYF. The CDR3 DNA reads TGTGCCAGCAGCTTAGGTGGGGCTTGGGAGACCCAGTACTTC.